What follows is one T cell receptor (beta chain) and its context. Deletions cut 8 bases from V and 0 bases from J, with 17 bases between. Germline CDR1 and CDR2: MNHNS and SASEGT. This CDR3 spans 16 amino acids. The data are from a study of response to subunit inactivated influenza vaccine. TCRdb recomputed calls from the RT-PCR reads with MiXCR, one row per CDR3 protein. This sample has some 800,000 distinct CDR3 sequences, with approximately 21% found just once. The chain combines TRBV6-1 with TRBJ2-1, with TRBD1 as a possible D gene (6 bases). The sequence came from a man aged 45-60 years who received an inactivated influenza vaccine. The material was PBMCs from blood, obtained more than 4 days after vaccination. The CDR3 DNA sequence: TGTGCCAGCGCGAAGGGGGTTTATAGCTCCTACAATGAGCAGTTCTTC. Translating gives CASAKGVYSSYNEQFF.